This T cell receptor (beta chain) appears in the sequencing data of a study of cytomegalovirus exposure and HLA in healthy donors. The study's findings and limits: With high specificity and sensitivity, the classifier reportedly diagnosed cytomegalovirus status. In a later analysis, at a false discovery rate of 0.05, approximately 15,000 TCR beta sequences matched HLA alleles. Excluded: some indistinguishable V segments such as TRBV6-2 and TRBV6-3.

V lost 5 bases, J lost 10 bases, and 17 bases lay in between. This CDR3 spans 13 amino acids. The germline V gene encodes CDR1 MNHNS and CDR2 SASEGT. This clone has more than one count but fewer than ten. Its antigen is not identified. Healthy individuals who donated bone marrow served as the donors. The PCR used 60 Vbeta and 13 Jbeta primers. The assay was immunoSEQ multiplex PCR, and TCRdb's table has in-frame clones only and misses some. The sample comprises 100,000 to 150,000 clones, about 79% of which are singletons, and roughly 2% rests with the top ten. The clonotype was recovered from a man in his fifties or sixties in good health and CMV-seronegative. The chain combines TRBV6-1 with TRBJ1-1, with unresolved D. The sequenced material came from PBMCs. CDR3 region: CASSISDPPRAFF. The CDR3 coding sequence is TGTGCCAGCAGTATAAGCGATCCCCCCCGAGCTTTCTTT.